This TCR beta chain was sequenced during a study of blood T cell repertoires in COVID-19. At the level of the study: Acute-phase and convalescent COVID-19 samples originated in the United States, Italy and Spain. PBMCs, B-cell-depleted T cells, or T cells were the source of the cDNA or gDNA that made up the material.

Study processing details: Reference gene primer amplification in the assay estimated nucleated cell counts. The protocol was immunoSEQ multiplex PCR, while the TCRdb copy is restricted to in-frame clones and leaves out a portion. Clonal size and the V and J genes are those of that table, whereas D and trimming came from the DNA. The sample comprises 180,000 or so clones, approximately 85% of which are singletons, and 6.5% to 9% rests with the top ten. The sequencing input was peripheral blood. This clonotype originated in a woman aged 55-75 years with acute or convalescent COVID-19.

The CDR3 nucleotides read TGCAGTGCTGGTGACAGGGGATTCAATCAGCCCCAGCATTTT. Its protein product is CSAGDRGFNQPQHF. V gene TRBV20-1 combines with J gene TRBJ1-5; 8 bases line up with TRBD1. Germline CDR1 and CDR2: DFQATT and SNEGSKA (reference sequence). V was pared by 5 bases and J by 3 bases, with 6 bases of the junction left unmatched. CDR3 length: 14 amino acids.